The rows below give T cell receptor beta chains drawn from one sample of a study of T cell repertoires in cytomegalovirus infection. TCRdb itself ran the reads through MiXCR, one entry per CDR3 protein. The data contain over 150,000 distinct CDR3 sequences, about 15% of them singletons. Material for sequencing was PBMCs. These receptors were obtained from a human donor in good health (CMV status not recorded). Some clones in this sample may be carry-over from other donors' samples. Each CDR3 is given with its conserved first and last residue. A D gene is named only where the DNA matches it firmly. For some rows the clone size is stated as once, few or many, or as a class when expanded; others skip it.

j_call	clone_size	d_call	v_call	cdr3_nt	cdr3_aa
TRBJ1-2	many	-	TRBV19	TGTGCCAGTAGTATCGTCATAAACCGGGACGGCGACTATGAAAATTATGGCTACACCTTC	CASSIVINRDGDYENYGYTF
TRBJ2-3	-	-	TRBV29-1	TGCAGCTTGGGGGGAGATACGCAGTATTTT	CSLGGDTQYF
TRBJ2-7	many	-	TRBV28	TGTGCCAGCAGTTTGAAAGGGGATAGGTCATCGTACGAGCAGTACTTC	CASSLKGDRSSYEQYF
TRBJ1-4	many	-	TRBV29-1	TGCAGCGTTCCCTCCGACACTAATGAAAAACTGTTTTTT	CSVPSDTNEKLFF
TRBJ2-7	-	TRBD2	TRBV6-5	TGTGCCAGCAGTTACAAAGGGACTAGCGGGAGGTTGTCCTACGAGCAGTACTTC	CASSYKGTSGRLSYEQYF
TRBJ2-7	many	-	TRBV19	TGTGCCAGTAGTATAGCGGCACCCTACGAGCAGTACTTC	CASSIAAPYEQYF
TRBJ1-2	few	TRBD1	TRBV27	TGTGCCAGCAGGCCCCCCGGACAGGGGAGGGATGGCTACACCTTC	CASRPPGQGRDGYTF
TRBJ2-5	-	-	TRBV7-2	TGTGCCAGCAGCGCCCGGGGGGAGACCCAGTACTTC	CASSARGETQYF
TRBJ1-2	many	-	TRBV7-3	TGTGCCAGCAGCTCCCCAGTGGTGGGGGCCGACTATGGCTACACCTTC	CASSSPVVGADYGYTF
TRBJ2-1	many	-	TRBV7-8	TGTGCCAGCAGCTCCTGGGAGTCTGAGCAGTTCTTC	CASSSWESEQFF
TRBJ1-1	few	TRBD1	TRBV7-9	TGTGCCAGCAGCTTACCCACAGGGGCGAACACTGAAGCTTTCTTT	CASSLPTGANTEAFF
TRBJ2-3	many	-	TRBV2	TGTGCCAGCAGTGCGGGACTTGGGGGGCGCGATACGCAGTATTTT	CASSAGLGGRDTQYF
TRBJ1-5	many	-	TRBV7-2	TGTGCCAGCAGCTTGTACGCGAATCAGCCCCAGCATTTT	CASSLYANQPQHF
TRBJ1-5	many	-	TRBV7-6	TGTGCCAGCAGCTTACAGTCCGGGGGCAATCAGCCCCAGCATTTT	CASSLQSGGNQPQHF
TRBJ2-7	few	-	TRBV2	TGTGCCAGGGCGGCGCCTTCTAGATCCTACGAGCAGTACTTC	CARAAPSRSYEQYF
TRBJ2-2	few	TRBD2	TRBV29-1	TGCGGCGGGAGCGGTCACGGGGAGCTGTTTTTT	CGGSGHGELFF
TRBJ1-5	-	TRBD1	TRBV18	TGTGCCAGCTCACCTGGACAGGCGGATCAGCCCCAGCATTTT	CASSPGQADQPQHF
TRBJ2-7	-	-	TRBV28	TGTGCCAGCAGTGCCCCAGGGGGGCGGGTCTTCTCCTACGAGCAGTACTTC	CASSAPGGRVFSYEQYF
TRBJ2-3	-	-	TRBV29-1	TGCAGCGCAACAGGGACCTCTAGCACAGATACGCAGTATTTT	CSATGTSSTDTQYF
TRBJ1-2	once	TRBD1	TRBV5-1	TGCGCCAGCAGCCCGGAACAGGGGGACCGACTGTACACCTTC	CASSPEQGDRLYTF
TRBJ1-2	many	-	TRBV4-1	TGCGCCAGCAGCCAAGATCCATGGGGCGGTGAAAACTATGGCTACACCTTC	CASSQDPWGGENYGYTF
TRBJ2-6	-	TRBD2	TRBV28	TGTGCCAGCAGTTTTCTAGCGGAAGGCATCGTGACTTTC	CASSFLAEGIVTF